This T cell receptor beta chain was observed in a study of blood T cell repertoires in COVID-19. Study-wide context: Sites in the United States, Italy and Spain provided acute and convalescent COVID-19 samples. The analysed material was cDNA or gDNA that came from T cells, B-cell-depleted T cells, or PBMCs.

The authors' processing: Reference gene primer amplification in the assay estimated nucleated cell counts. Clones were sequenced by immunoSEQ multiplex PCR, and TCRdb holds only the in-frame ones, with some missing. V, J and clone size derive from that table, while D and trimming were established from the DNA sequence. The sample has about 260,000 clones, 88% seen once. The CDR3 spans 14 residues. CDR1 is SGHRS and CDR2 is YFSETQ in the germline V gene. Trimming cost V 3 bases and J 3 bases, with 12 bases left between them. The source material was peripheral blood. The gene calls are TRBV5-1 and TRBJ1-2; D is perhaps TRBD1 (5 bases). The source of this sequence is a man aged 60 to 75 who had recovered from COVID-19. The CDR3 reads CASSWRSQDYGYTF. As DNA, the CDR3 is TGCGCCAGCAGCTGGCGCTCACAGGACTATGGCTACACCTTC.